Shown below are 4 T cell receptor beta chains from a single sample sequenced in a study of human T cells and chemical hapten exposure. From the RACE reads, TCRdb called clonotypes with MiXCR, one entry per CDR3 protein. The repertoire holds some 96,000 distinct CDR3 sequences, with 27% as singletons. Regarding time point: patch test 3, about 24 weeks after DPC sensitization. Noted treatment: therapeutic diphenylcyclopropenone sensitization with weekly scalp DPC. The source material was whole blood, sampled in connection with sensitization to the hapten diphenylcyclopropenone (DPC). These receptors were taken from a man aged 35-49 years with alopecia areata. Some clones in this sample may be carry-over from other donors' samples.

The chain links TRBV7-2 to TRBJ2-5; D unclear. Trimming took 2 bases from V and 5 from J, leaving 12 bases between them. Germline lookup yields CDR1 SGHTA and CDR2 FQGNSA. The CDR3 extends over 14 amino acids. In DNA form, the CDR3 reads TGTGCCAGCAGCTTAAACAACGGAAGGGAGACCCAGTACTTC. Its protein product is CASSLNNGRETQYF.

The V and J genes are TRBV18 and TRBJ2-7, with a possible D match to TRBD1 (5 bases). Trimming left V 3 bases short and J 2 bases short, with 8 bases between. The CDR3 consists of 13 residues. Germline V gives CDR1 KGHSH, CDR2 LQKENI. CDR3 amino acids: CASSPTDTYEQYF. In DNA form, the CDR3 reads TGTGCCAGCTCACCCACGGACACCTACGAGCAGTACTTC.

V is TRBV30 and J is TRBJ2-7, with D possibly TRBD1 on 6 matching bases. The CDR3 is 13 amino acids. V was trimmed by 4 bases and J by 3 bases, leaving 13 bases between them. Germline-derived CDR1 and CDR2 are GTSNPN and SVGIG (reference sequence). The CDR3 region has the DNA TGTGCCTGGACTGGACAGCAGATCTACGAGCAGTACTTC. Encoded protein: CAWTGQQIYEQYF.

This clonotype was recorded a few times. V and J are TRBV12-3 or TRBV12-4 and TRBJ1-5, with D unclear. This CDR3 is 16 amino acids long. V lost 5 bases, J lost 0 bases, and 14 bases lay in between. The CDR3 DNA reads as TGTGCCAGCAGTCTCCGCCCTGGGGATAGCAATCAGCCCCAGCATTTT. Translation: CASSLRPGDSNQPQHF.